This entry lists 21 T cell receptor beta chains sequenced from one sample in a study of T cells in women clearing cervical HPV infection. TCRdb's copy holds only in-frame clones and misses some; the assay was immunoSEQ multiplex PCR. The table for this sample gives around 23,000 clones. The sequencing sample was made of blood buffy coat. Every receptor here comes from a woman aged 18-70 years with a cervical HPV16 infection that either progressed to CIN3+ or cleared (not recorded which).

This CDR3 is CASTLRDSPYNEQFF. Partial CDR3 DNA: TGTGCCAGCACCTTAAGAGACAGCCCTTACAATGAG. The chain has TRBV9 and TRBJ2-1; possible D gene TRBD1, 5 bases. The read terminates 3 residues ahead of where the CDR3 ends, so the germline J gene completes it. Trimming pared 6 bases from V and 4 bases from J, leaving 17 bases between. The germline V gene has CDR1 SGDLS and CDR2 YYNGEE. This CDR3 region has 15 residues.

Concerning this clone itself: The read ends 3 residues shy of where the CDR3 ends; the end is completed using the germline J gene. The rearrangement links TRBV5-1 to TRBJ1-5, with D possibly matching TRBD1 (5 bases). Germline CDR1 reads SGHRS; CDR2 reads YFSETQ. The CDR3 is made up of 15 amino acids. V gave up 0 bases and J gave up 0 bases, with 7 bases separating them. The CDR3 bases that were read are TGCGCCAGCAGCTTGGGGGGCTATAGCAATCAGCCC. This gives the protein CASSLGGYSNQP. The full CDR3 is CASSLGGYSNQPQHF.

Details on this clone: The read finishes 3 residues shy of the CDR3 end, and the germline J gene is used to complete it. The sample has other DNA sequences that encode this CDR3 too. This sequence joins TRBV19 and TRBJ1-5, with 8 bases identical to TRBD1. The CDR3 loop spans 14 amino acids. Trimming at V came to 3 bases and at J to 5 bases, leaving 3 bases not matched to a gene. From germline, CDR1 is LNHDA and CDR2 SQIVND (reference sequence). The CDR3 spells CASSIQGAYQPQHF. The sequenced CDR3 bases are TGTGCCAGTAGTATTCAGGGGGCTTATCAGCCC.

As to this clone: The read halts 3 residues ahead of the CDR3 end, with the missing end drawn from the germline J gene. The rearrangement links TRBV7-9 to TRBJ1-1, with TRBD1 matching over 8 bases. CDR1 SEHNR and CDR2 FQNEAQ come from the germline V gene (reference sequence). The CDR3 totals 14 residues. V gave up 5 bases and J gave up 5 bases; unmatched junction bases: 7. Here the CDR3 reads CASSPDRVWTEAFF. The CDR3 bases that were read are TGTGCCAGCAGCCCGGACAGGGTATGGACTGAA.

Details on this clone: The read terminates 3 residues before the CDR3 end, so the remaining end is supplied by the germline J gene. This sequence joins TRBV20-1 and TRBJ1-1, with 8 bases that match TRBD1. CDR3 length: 13 residues. V lost 3 bases to trimming and J lost 3 bases; unmatched junction nucleotides: 3. Germline V gene sequence: CDR1 DFQATT, CDR2 SNEGSKA (reference sequence). The DNA read from the CDR3 is TGCAGTGCTAGGTCGACAGGGGACACTGAA. Amino acid sequence: CSARSTGDTE. The whole CDR3 reads CSARSTGDTEAFF.

Of note for this clone: Coverage ceases 3 residues before the CDR3 finishes, and the germline J gene fills in the end. This chain uses TRBV10-1 with TRBJ2-3; 13 bases agree with TRBD2. This CDR3 region has 16 residues. V was clipped by 2 bases and J by 5 bases; unmatched bases: 4. CDR1 and CDR2 from the germline V gene are WNHNN and SYGVQD (reference sequence). The DNA read from the CDR3 is TGCGCCAGCAGTGAGACTAGCGGGAGGGCCAGAGATACG. This translates into CASSETSGRARDT. The whole CDR3 protein is CASSETSGRARDTQYF.

Of note for this clone: The read ends 3 residues shy of where the CDR3 ends; the end is completed using the germline J gene. The rearrangement uses TRBV4-1 and TRBJ2-1; 7 bases align to TRBD2. The V gene's germline CDR1 is MGHRA and CDR2 YSYEKL. This CDR3 contains 14 residues. Germline trimming cut 6 bases from V and 3 bases from J; bases unmatched to any gene: 5. CDR3 DNA, as far as it was read: TGCGCCAGCAGTCCGGGACTATACTACAATGAG. Translating it yields CASSPGLYYNE. The full CDR3 is CASSPGLYYNEQFF.

Details on this clone: The read terminates 3 residues before the CDR3 end, so the remaining end is supplied by the germline J gene. The V gene is TRBV2, the J gene TRBJ1-4, with TRBD1 as a possible D gene (5 bases). V was trimmed by 4 bases and J by 5 bases, leaving 17 bases between them. There are 16 residues in the CDR3. CDR1 is SNHLY and CDR2 is FYNNEI in the germline V gene. Here the CDR3 reads CASSGSTVFRNEKLFF. The covered CDR3 bases are TGTGCCAGCAGTGGCTCGACAGTGTTTAGGAATGAAAAA.

With respect to this clone: The sequence runs out 3 residues before the end of the CDR3; the remainder is reconstructed from the germline J gene. The rearrangement links TRBV5-1 to TRBJ2-7, with 15 bases matching TRBD2. V was pared by 1 base and J by 6 bases, with 5 bases of the junction left unmatched. The CDR3 runs 16 residues. The germline CDR1 and CDR2 sequences are SGHRS and YFSETQ. Partial CDR3 DNA: TGCGCCAGCAGCTTGCCGGGACTAGCGGGAGGAAGCGAG. Its protein is CASSLPGLAGGSE. The entire CDR3 is CASSLPGLAGGSEQYF.

Details on this clone: The read halts 3 residues ahead of the CDR3 end, with the missing end drawn from the germline J gene. The chain is built from TRBV18 and TRBJ1-6; 10 bases agree with TRBD1. CDR3 length: 14 amino acids. After removal of 6 bases from V and 9 bases from J, the junction contained 5 bases not matched to a gene. Germline CDR1 is KGHSH and CDR2 is LQKENI. CDR3: CASSTGQGFSPLHF. Incomplete CDR3 DNA: TGTGCCAGCTCTACGGGACAGGGGTTTTCACCC.

Concerning this clone itself: The read gets to within 3 residues of the CDR3 end, and the germline J gene fills in the rest. This chain links TRBV5-6 with TRBJ2-1; weak D call: TRBD2 (7 bases). From germline, CDR1 is SGHDT and CDR2 YYEEEE. V lost 2 bases and J 7 bases, leaving 10 bases between the germline ends. The CDR3 runs 13 residues. CDR3 DNA, as far as it was read: TGTGCCAGCAGCTTTAGGGGGGGGAATGAG. Translating gives CASSFRGGNE. The CDR3 as a whole reads CASSFRGGNEQFF.

As regards this clone: The junction departs from the called germline gene at one end, perhaps through a read error. Coverage ceases 3 residues before the CDR3 finishes, and the germline J gene fills in the end. The chain combines TRBV18 with TRBJ2-3; 8 positions agree with TRBD1. The CDR3 consists of 16 residues. Germline V gives CDR1 KGHSH, CDR2 LQKENI. The CDR3: CASSPPQGQGADTQYF. CDR3 bases read: TGTGCCAGCTCCCCACCGCAAGGACAGGGCGCAGATACG.

Partial CDR3 DNA: TGCAGCGTTCTTGGACAGGGGTACGAG. This codes for CSVLGQGYE. The entire CDR3 sequence reads CSVLGQGYEQYF. This chain uses TRBV29-1 with TRBJ2-7; 9 bases are shared with TRBD1. The read terminates 3 residues before the CDR3 end, so the remaining end is supplied by the germline J gene. The V segment lost 5 bases and the J segment 4 bases; nucleotides outside the gene matches: 3. CDR3 length: 12 residues. Germline V gene lookup returns CDR1 SQVTM and CDR2 ANQGSEA.

A note on this clone: The read ends 3 residues before the CDR3 terminus; that terminus is restored from the germline J gene. The gene calls are TRBV20-1 and TRBJ1-2; no clear D gene. The CDR3 totals 13 residues. Germline V gene lookup returns CDR1 DFQATT and CDR2 SNEGSKA (reference sequence). The part of the CDR3 DNA that was read is TGCAGTGCTTCCCGGGTTATGGCTACGGGC. It encodes CSASRVMATG. The CDR3 as a whole reads CSASRVMATGYTF.

A note on this clone: The read halts 3 residues ahead of the CDR3 end, with the missing end drawn from the germline J gene. This chain connects TRBV10-3 to TRBJ2-1; 11 bases are a match to TRBD2. V shed 2 bases and J 2 bases; nucleotides not matched to a gene: 5. The germline gives CDR1 ENHRY, CDR2 SYGVKD. CDR3 length: 17 residues. The CDR3 DNA, read in part, is TGTGCCATCAGTGAGGGGGATAGCGGGAGGGCCTACAATGAG. It specifies CAISEGDSGRAYNE. The full CDR3 is CAISEGDSGRAYNEQFF.

As concerns this clone: The read ends 3 residues early relative to the CDR3; the germline J gene fills the gap. The chain couples TRBV4-1 to TRBJ2-2; 12 nucleotides align to TRBD2. The germline CDR1 and CDR2 sequences are MGHRA and YSYEKL. The CDR3 has 15 residues. CDR3 bases read: TGCGCCAGCAGCCAAGGAGGGACTAGCGGGCTAGAG. Protein product: CASSQGGTSGLE. The full CDR3 is CASSQGGTSGLELFF.

Note on this clone: The read is 3 residues too short to cover the CDR3 end, so that end is filled in from the germline J gene. The chain joins TRBV13 to TRBJ2-7, with 7 bases that match TRBD1. The CDR3 is made up of 15 amino acids. Germline V gene data show CDR1 as PRHDT and CDR2 as FYEKMQ (reference sequence). V lost 4 bases, J lost 2 bases, and 8 bases stayed unmatched. Incomplete CDR3 DNA: TGTGCCAGCAGCTCACCCAGACAGGGTACCTACGAG. This gives the protein CASSSPRQGTYE. The entire CDR3 reads CASSSPRQGTYEQYF.

Details on this clone: The observed sequence ends 3 residues before the CDR3 terminus, with the missing tail filled in from the germline J gene. This chain links TRBV19 with TRBJ2-3; D possibly corresponds to TRBD1 (5 bases). With 3 bases removed from V and 4 bases from J, the gap between germline ends came to 5 bases. The CDR3 length is 12 residues. Germline V gene data show CDR1 as LNHDA and CDR2 as SQIVND (reference sequence). CDR3 DNA (partial): TGTGCCAGTAGTATGGGGCCAGATACG. Protein product: CASSMGPDT. The complete CDR3 protein is CASSMGPDTQYF.

CDR3 loop: CASSRDSDTGELFF. The part of the CDR3 DNA that was read is TGTGCCAGCAGCCGGGACTCTGACACCGGGGAG. The V gene is TRBV5-4, the J gene TRBJ2-2; tentatively, D is TRBD2 (6 bases). Coverage ceases 3 residues before the CDR3 finishes, and the germline J gene fills in the end. The germline V and J ends were trimmed by 4 bases and 3 bases, with 10 bases remaining between them. Germline assignment: CDR1 SGHNT and CDR2 YYREEE (reference sequence). This CDR3 has 14 residues.

The CDR3 DNA, read in part, is TGTGCCAGCTCACCACTATCGACACCTAACTATGGC. This codes for CASSPLSTPNYG. The whole CDR3 region reads CASSPLSTPNYGYTF. The rearrangement links TRBV18 to TRBJ1-2; no clear D gene. The CDR3 end lies 3 residues beyond the end of the read and is filled in from the germline J gene. There are 15 residues in the CDR3. Trimming cost V 1 base and J 0 bases, with 9 bases left between them. Germline CDR1 reads KGHSH; CDR2 reads LQKENI. Full variable domain (missing parts from reference TRBV18 and TRBJ1-2): NAGVMQNPRHLVRRRGQEARLRCSPMKGHSHVYWYRQLPEEGLKFMVYLQKENIIDESGMPKERFSAEFPKEGPSILRIQQVVRGDSAAYFCASSPLSTPNYGYTFGSGTRLTVV.

In the case of this clone: With the read ending 3 residues before the CDR3 end, the germline J gene is used to fill in that end. The J gene is TRBJ1-1, the V gene TRBV27; 7 bases map to TRBD1. This CDR3 has 13 residues. Germline-derived CDR1 and CDR2 are MNHEY and SMNVEV (reference sequence). CDR3 region: CASSYRGGRTAFF. The sequenced CDR3 bases are TGTGCCAGCAGTTACAGGGGTGGACGAACA.